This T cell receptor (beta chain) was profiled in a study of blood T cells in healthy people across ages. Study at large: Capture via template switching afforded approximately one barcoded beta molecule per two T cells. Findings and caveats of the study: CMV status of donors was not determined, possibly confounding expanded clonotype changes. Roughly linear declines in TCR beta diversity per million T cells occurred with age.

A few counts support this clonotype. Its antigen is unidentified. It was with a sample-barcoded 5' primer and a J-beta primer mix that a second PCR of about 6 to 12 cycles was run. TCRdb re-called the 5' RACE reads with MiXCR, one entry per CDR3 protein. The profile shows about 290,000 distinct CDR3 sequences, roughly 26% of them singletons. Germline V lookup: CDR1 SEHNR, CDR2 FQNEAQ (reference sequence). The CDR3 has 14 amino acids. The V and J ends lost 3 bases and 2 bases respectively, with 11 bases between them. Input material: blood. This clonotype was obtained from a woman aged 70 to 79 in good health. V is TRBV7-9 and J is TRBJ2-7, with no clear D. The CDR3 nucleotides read TGTGCCAGCAGCTTTCCTGGGCAGGCCTACGAGCAGTACTTC. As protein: CASSFPGQAYEQYF. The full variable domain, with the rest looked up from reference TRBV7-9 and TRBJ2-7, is DTGVSQNPRHKITKRGQNVTFRCDPISEHNRLYWYRQTLGQGPEFLTYFQNEAQLEKSRLLSDRFSAERPKGSFSTLEIQRTEQGDSAMYLCASSFPGQAYEQYFGPGTRLTVT.